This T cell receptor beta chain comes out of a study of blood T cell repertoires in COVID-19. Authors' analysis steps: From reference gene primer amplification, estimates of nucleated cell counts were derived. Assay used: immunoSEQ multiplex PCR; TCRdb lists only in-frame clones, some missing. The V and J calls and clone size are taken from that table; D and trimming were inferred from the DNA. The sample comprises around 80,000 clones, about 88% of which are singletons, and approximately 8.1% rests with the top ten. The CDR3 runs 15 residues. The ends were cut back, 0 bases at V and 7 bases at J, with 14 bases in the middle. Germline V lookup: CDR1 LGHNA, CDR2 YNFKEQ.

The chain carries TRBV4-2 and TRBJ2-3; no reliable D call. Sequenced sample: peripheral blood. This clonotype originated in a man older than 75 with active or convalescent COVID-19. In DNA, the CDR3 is TGTGCCAGCAGCCAAGAACCGACAACTCCAAATACGCAGTATTTT. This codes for CASSQEPTTPNTQYF.